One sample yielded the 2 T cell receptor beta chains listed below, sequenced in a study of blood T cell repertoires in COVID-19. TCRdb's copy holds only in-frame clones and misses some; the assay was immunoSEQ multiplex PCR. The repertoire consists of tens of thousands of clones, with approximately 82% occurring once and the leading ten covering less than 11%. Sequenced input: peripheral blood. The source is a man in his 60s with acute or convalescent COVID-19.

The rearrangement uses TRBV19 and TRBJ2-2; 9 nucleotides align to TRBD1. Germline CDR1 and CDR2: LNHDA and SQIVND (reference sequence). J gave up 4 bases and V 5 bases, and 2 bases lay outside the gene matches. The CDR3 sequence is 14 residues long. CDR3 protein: CASSPQGATGELFF. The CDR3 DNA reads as TGTGCCAGTAGTCCACAGGGGGCCACCGGGGAGCTGTTTTTT. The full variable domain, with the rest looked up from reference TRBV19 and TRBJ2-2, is DGGITQSPKYLFRKEGQNVTLSCEQNLNHDAMYWYRQDPGQGLRLIYYSQIVNDFQKGDIAEGYSVSREKKESFPLTVTSAQKNPTAFYLCASSPQGATGELFFGEGSRLTVL.

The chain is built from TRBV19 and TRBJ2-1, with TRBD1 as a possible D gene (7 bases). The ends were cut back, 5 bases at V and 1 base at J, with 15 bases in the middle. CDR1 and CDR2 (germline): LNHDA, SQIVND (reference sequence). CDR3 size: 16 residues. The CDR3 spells CASSQNPGGSYNEQFF. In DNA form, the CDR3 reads TGTGCCAGTAGTCAAAATCCAGGGGGGTCCTACAATGAGCAGTTCTTC.